The clone carrying this T cell receptor beta chain was observed a few times. Its antigen is still unknown. The germline CDR1 and CDR2 sequences are SNHLY and FYNNEI. This CDR3 spans 14 amino acids. J was trimmed by 4 bases and V by 5 bases; bases with no gene match: 7. The data were taken from a study of shared clonotypes between healthy human individuals. Study-wide points: Sorted-subset samples were not fully sequenced, rarefaction indicated.

Using approximately 200 ng DNA, 30,000 or so T cell genomes, the sorted-subset replicate PCRs were run. Method: immunoSEQ multiplex PCR; TCRdb's copy keeps in-frame clones and lacks some. The sample contains about 980,000 clones, over 75% of which appear only once. This receptor was identified in a man aged 18 to 30 in good health. Sequencing input: memory CD4+ T cells sorted from blood. The subset was: CD45RA-negative fraction. This chain links TRBV2 with TRBJ1-2; 7 bases align to TRBD1. Written as DNA, the CDR3 is TGTGCCAGCAGTCTTCAGACAGGGTTCTATGGCTACACCTTC. Its protein product is CASSLQTGFYGYTF.